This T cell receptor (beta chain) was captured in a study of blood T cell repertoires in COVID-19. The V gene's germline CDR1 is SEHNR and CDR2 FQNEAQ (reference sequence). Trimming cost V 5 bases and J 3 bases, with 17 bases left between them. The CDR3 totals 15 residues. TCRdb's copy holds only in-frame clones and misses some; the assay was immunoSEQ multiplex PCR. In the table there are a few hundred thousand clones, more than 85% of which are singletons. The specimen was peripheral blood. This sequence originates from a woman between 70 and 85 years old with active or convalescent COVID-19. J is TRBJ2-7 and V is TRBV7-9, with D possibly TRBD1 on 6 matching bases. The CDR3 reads CASSASTGGYYEQYF. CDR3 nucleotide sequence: TGTGCCAGCAGCGCCTCGACTGGGGGCTACTACGAGCAGTACTTC.